A selection of T cell receptor beta chains follows, all from one sample in a study of blood T cell repertoires in COVID-19. Data came from immunoSEQ multiplex PCR; TCRdb stores just in-frame clones and leaves some out. The sample yields some 97,000 clones, 90% seen once. Sequenced material: peripheral blood. The origin of the receptors is a man aged 50 or older with acute or convalescent COVID-19. CDR3s include the opening cysteine and the closing phenylalanine or tryptophan. A D gene is named only where the DNA matches it firmly. Clone size is not always given. Where it is, it says once, few, many or a class for expanded clones.

clone_size,d_call,v_call,j_call,cdr3_aa,cdr3_nt
.,.,TRBV7-2,TRBJ2-5,CATRRAGGLQETQYF,TGTGCCACCCGGAGGGCAGGGGGACTCCAAGAGACCCAGTACTTC
.,.,TRBV4-1,TRBJ1-4,CASSQVAGKATNEKLFF,TGCGCCAGCAGCCAAGTTGCAGGAAAGGCAACTAATGAAAAACTGTTTTTT
once,.,TRBV6-6,TRBJ1-2,CASSPTTGPGGYTF,TGTGCCAGCAGCCCAACGACAGGACCGGGCGGCTACACCTTC
.,TRBD2,TRBV2,TRBJ2-1,CASSSGNGVGNEQFF,TGTGCCAGCAGTAGCGGGAACGGCGTCGGCAATGAGCAGTTCTTC
few,.,TRBV11-3,TRBJ1-4,CASSLQDEKLFF,TGTGCCAGCAGCTTACAGGATGAAAAACTGTTTTTT
.,.,TRBV9,TRBJ1-4,CASSFTGNGEKLFF,TGTGCCAGCAGCTTCACAGGGAATGGTGAAAAACTGTTTTTT
.,.,TRBV5-6,TRBJ1-5,CASSPSARANQPQHF,TGTGCCAGCAGCCCTTCGGCCAGGGCCAATCAGCCCCAGCATTTT
.,TRBD2,TRBV30,TRBJ2-7,CAWGRASGAYEQYF,TGTGCCTGGGGGCGGGCTAGCGGGGCCTACGAGCAGTACTTC
.,TRBD2,TRBV9,TRBJ2-7,CASSPGLAGGLTYEQYF,TGTGCCAGCAGCCCAGGACTAGCGGGAGGTCTGACCTACGAGCAGTACTTC
.,.,TRBV3-1/TRBV3-2,TRBJ2-5,CASSQGAGRAQETQYF,TGTGCCAGCAGCCAAGGGGCCGGGAGAGCCCAAGAGACCCAGTACTTC
.,.,TRBV6-5,TRBJ1-1,CASSSDTVNTEAFF,TGTGCCAGCAGTTCGGACACAGTGAACACTGAAGCTTTCTTT
.,TRBD1,TRBV10-2,TRBJ1-2,CASSSDREAVYGYTF,TGCGCCAGCAGTTCTGACAGGGAGGCAGTCTATGGCTACACCTTC
.,TRBD2,TRBV28,TRBJ2-7,CASSPSGAYEQYF,TGTGCCAGCTCGCCTAGCGGGGCCTACGAGCAGTACTTC
.,TRBD1,TRBV2,TRBJ1-6,CASSRDSSNSPLHF,TGTGCCAGCAGTAGGGACAGCTCAAATTCACCCCTCCACTTT
once,.,TRBV7-2,TRBJ2-5,CASSQTGLQETQYF,TGTGCCAGCAGCCAAACGGGACTGCAAGAGACCCAGTACTTC
.,.,TRBV27,TRBJ2-1,CASTRKGVGLDEQFF,TGTGCCAGCACCCGAAAGGGGGTTGGGTTAGATGAGCAGTTCTTC
.,.,TRBV7-8,TRBJ2-3,CASSLPRTRGSTDTQYF,TGTGCCAGCAGCTTGCCCCGGACAAGGGGGAGCACAGATACGCAGTATTTT
.,TRBD1,TRBV5-5,TRBJ2-1,CASGLWTGRNEQFF,TGTGCCAGCGGACTATGGACAGGGAGGAATGAGCAGTTCTTC
once,TRBD1,TRBV6-1,TRBJ2-7,CASSYDRDYEQYF,TGTGCCAGCAGTTATGACAGGGACTACGAGCAGTACTTC
.,.,TRBV6-5,TRBJ2-1,CASSPGVMFYNEQFF,TGTGCCAGCAGCCCGGGGGTAATGTTCTACAATGAGCAGTTCTTC
.,.,TRBV18,TRBJ2-3,CASSPPKDKRSSTDTQYF,TGTGCCAGCTCACCACCGAAGGATAAGCGGTCTAGCACAGATACGCAGTATTTT
.,TRBD1,TRBV7-2,TRBJ2-1,CASSSRTGGYNEQFF,TGTGCCAGCAGCTCGAGGACAGGGGGGTACAATGAGCAGTTCTTC
.,TRBD2,TRBV30,TRBJ2-1,CAWSARTSGYNEQFF,TGTGCCTGGAGTGCAAGGACTAGCGGCTACAATGAGCAGTTCTTC
.,TRBD2,TRBV6-6,TRBJ2-1,CASSLSGSPAQSHEQFF,TGTGCCAGCAGTCTTAGCGGGTCCCCCGCCCAATCCCATGAGCAGTTCTTC
once,.,TRBV19,TRBJ1-5,CAGGGMYSNQPQHF,TGTGCCGGGGGGGGCATGTATAGCAATCAGCCCCAGCATTTT
.,TRBD1,TRBV6-5,TRBJ2-7,CASETGLGFYEQYF,TGTGCCAGCGAGACAGGGTTGGGTTTTTACGAGCAGTACTTC
.,TRBD2,TRBV19,TRBJ2-5,CASRPQLAGAETQYF,TGTGCCAGTAGGCCCCAGCTAGCGGGAGCTGAGACCCAGTACTTC
.,.,TRBV11-2,TRBJ2-7,CASSLDLQESYEQYF,TGTGCCAGCAGCTTAGATCTACAGGAATCCTACGAGCAGTACTTC
.,.,TRBV6-6,TRBJ1-6,CASSPTSSYNSPLHF,TGTGCCAGCAGCCCAACTAGCTCCTATAATTCACCCCTCCACTTT
.,.,TRBV6-5,TRBJ2-7,CASSYSSRGPYEQYF,TGTGCCAGCAGTTACTCGAGCAGGGGACCCTACGAGCAGTACTTC
.,.,TRBV27,TRBJ1-5,CASRGGGLLPQHF,TGTGCCAGCCGCGGGGGGGGACTCTTGCCCCAGCATTTT
.,.,TRBV9,TRBJ1-2,CASSVAGLRGYTF,TGTGCCAGCAGCGTAGCGGGACTTCGGGGCTACACCTTC
.,.,TRBV6-1,TRBJ1-5,CASSEGDSGQPQHF,TGTGCCAGCAGTGAAGGGGACTCGGGGCAGCCCCAGCATTTT
.,TRBD2,TRBV10-1,TRBJ2-1,CASSEFSGRYNEQFF,TGCGCCAGCAGTGAGTTCAGCGGGAGATACAATGAGCAGTTCTTC
few,TRBD2,TRBV6-4,TRBJ2-2,CASSDGLATGELFF,TGTGCCAGCAGTGACGGACTAGCCACCGGGGAGCTGTTTTTT
.,.,TRBV11-2,TRBJ2-1,CASSRQGLRKDNEQFF,TGTGCCAGCAGCCGACAAGGACTACGAAAAGACAATGAGCAGTTCTTC
.,TRBD2,TRBV3-1/TRBV3-2,TRBJ2-2,CASSFRTSGSITGELFF,TGTGCCAGCAGCTTCCGGACTAGCGGGAGTATCACCGGGGAGCTGTTTTTT
.,TRBD2,TRBV10-2,TRBJ2-7,CASSEGLANSYEQYF,TGCGCCAGCAGTGAAGGACTAGCTAACTCCTACGAGCAGTACTTC
.,TRBD1,TRBV5-1,TRBJ2-6,CASSYTAGTGKSGANVLTF,TGCGCCAGCAGCTACACAGCCGGGACAGGGAAGTCTGGGGCCAACGTCCTGACTTTC
.,.,TRBV19,TRBJ1-6,CASSIPGRGSPLHF,TGTGCCAGTAGTATACCAGGCCGGGGTTCACCCCTCCACTTT
.,TRBD2,TRBV3-1/TRBV3-2,TRBJ2-5,CASRLWASGEQETQYF,TGTGCCAGCCGTCTATGGGCTAGCGGGGAACAAGAGACCCAGTACTTC
.,TRBD1,TRBV10-3,TRBJ1-1,CAIKTDRGYTEAFF,TGTGCCATCAAGACGGACAGGGGTTACACTGAAGCTTTCTTT
.,TRBD2,TRBV6-5,TRBJ2-1,CASSSGVAGVDEQFF,TGTGCCAGCAGTTCCGGGGTAGCGGGAGTCGATGAGCAGTTCTTC
.,.,TRBV6-2/TRBV6-3,TRBJ1-1,CASSYSGALNTEAFF,TGTGCCAGCAGTTACTCTGGGGCTTTGAACACTGAAGCTTTCTTT
.,.,TRBV20-1,TRBJ2-3,CSASGGADTQYF,TGCAGTGCTAGTGGCGGTGCAGATACGCAGTATTTT